This T cell receptor beta chain was sequenced in a study of identical twins. Findings of the study overall: The study found that models underestimated out-of-frame TCR alpha sharing in monozygotic twins.

TCRdb redid the calling of the 5' RACE reads with MiXCR, one entry per CDR3 protein. The sample carries around 570,000 distinct CDR3 sequences, approximately 9.6% recorded once. This clonotype came up many times. Its antigen is as yet unknown. From germline, CDR1 is DFQATT and CDR2 SNEGSKA (reference sequence). The CDR3 extends over 11 amino acids. Trimming left V 3 bases short and J 5 bases short, with 7 bases between. The data also belong to a second study, concerning yellow fever vaccine responses in identical twins.

The chain has TRBV20-1 and TRBJ2-5; D is unresolved. This sequence originates from a woman aged 18-35 years in good health. The sequencing sample was made of PBMCs. The CDR3, as DNA: TGCAGTGCTAGCCAGGAGGAGACCCAGTACTTC. The encoded protein is CSASQEETQYF.